The 26 T cell receptor beta chains reported below all come from one sample, sequenced in a study of tumor-infiltrating lymphocytes in oesophageal squamous cell carcinoma (dated by TCRdb to about 2016). Libraries were built with PCR. These reads were obtained on an Illumina HiSeq 2000. TCRdb trimmed public reads at Q25 via fastp, called clones via MiXCR and kept in-frame beta chains. Rows with a matching CDR3 protein are joined into one entry that keeps the most common DNA and genes. The sample table shows around 19,000 distinct CDR3 sequences, and over 40% are seen once. The ten top clones hold approximately 18% of the sample. Sequences were obtained from normal esophageal tissue next to the tumor. These receptors all come from a female donor with esophageal squamous cell carcinoma.

This clonotype appeared many times. This chain uses TRBV24-1 with TRBJ2-2; TRBD2 might be the D (5 bases). The CDR3 extends over 15 amino acids. Germline V gene data show CDR1 as KGHDR and CDR2 as SFDVKD. V lost 4 bases to trimming and J lost 7 bases, with 15 bases between them. This chain's CDR3 is CATSEASFDIGELFF. The CDR3 region has the DNA TGTGCCACCAGTGAGGCTAGCTTTGACATCGGGGAGCTGTTTTTT.

This clonotype showed up many times. The chain recombines TRBV6-2 or TRBV6-3 with TRBJ2-5; D ambiguous. The CDR3 contains 16 residues. Per germline, CDR1 MNHEY and CDR2 SVGEGT. Trimming shortened V by 2 bases and J by 0 bases, and 13 bases separated the two germline ends. CDR3 sequence: CASSYAWALYQETQYF. CDR3 nucleotides: TGTGCCAGCAGTTACGCCTGGGCCCTGTACCAAGAGACCCAGTACTTC.

The chain recombines TRBV5-3 with TRBJ2-7; 7 nucleotides align to TRBD1. TRBV5-3 belongs to the ORF category, with a function that is uncertain. The length of the CDR3 is 13 residues. The V segment lost 4 bases and the J segment 5 bases; nucleotides outside the gene matches: 6. CDR3 protein: CARSVGQRNEQYF. The CDR3 DNA is TGTGCCAGAAGCGTGGGACAGAGGAACGAGCAGTACTTC.

The V gene is TRBV28, the J gene TRBJ2-5; D possibly corresponds to TRBD2 (5 bases). V was shortened by 3 bases and J by 10 bases, with 21 bases between the two germline ends. The germline CDR1 and CDR2 sequences are MDHEN and SYDVKM. CDR3 size: 15 residues. CDR3 nucleotide sequence: TGTGCCAGCAGTTTCGGGGAGCCTCAAATCCAGAACCAGTACTTC. Amino acids: CASSFGEPQIQNQYF.

This clonotype came up a few times. The chain combines TRBV12-3 or TRBV12-4 with TRBJ1-5, with 8 bases that match TRBD1. The J segment lost 4 bases and the V segment lost 5 bases, leaving 1 base of the junction unmatched. The CDR3 has 13 amino acids. This CDR3 is CASSTGGNQPQHF. In DNA, the CDR3 is TGTGCCAGCAGTACAGGGGGAAATCAGCCCCAGCATTTT.

This clonotype has just a few counts. A read error may be the cause here, since a much bigger clone is one base away. The chain combines TRBV6-4 with TRBJ2-7; 9 bases map to TRBD2. This CDR3 is 15 amino acids long. Germline-derived CDR1 and CDR2 are MRHNA and SNTAGT. The V gene end was trimmed by 5 bases and the J gene end by 7 bases; junction bases not matched to a gene: 12. CDR3 nucleotide sequence: TGTGCCAGCAGTCCCGCGATGGGACTAGCTGGTGAGCAGTACTTC. Translated, it gives CASSPAMGLAGEQYF.

The gene calls are TRBV7-9 and TRBJ2-3; possibly TRBD2 for D (6 bases). The DNA end is more similar to TRBJ2-5, so the J call may be wrong. This CDR3 has 15 amino acids. CDR1 and CDR2 from the germline V gene are SEHNR and FQNEAQ (reference sequence). CDR3 loop: CASSSQGGDQETQYF. The DNA of the CDR3 is TGTGCCAGCAGCTCCCAAGGAGGGGACCAAGAGACCCAGTACTTC.

This clonotype is deemed medium-sized (0.01 to 0.1%). The rearrangement joins TRBV7-6 to TRBJ2-7; D unresolved. V dropped 5 bases and J dropped 3 bases, with 11 bases sitting between them. CDR1 SGHVS and CDR2 FNYEAQ come from the germline V gene. The CDR3 length is 13 residues. The CDR3 sequence: CASSPQDGYEQYF. For the CDR3, the DNA is TGTGCCAGCAGCCCCCAAGACGGCTACGAGCAGTACTTC.

This chain links TRBV7-6 with TRBJ2-1; D may be TRBD1 (6 bases). With 5 bases removed from V and 3 bases from J, the gap between germline ends came to 14 bases. CDR3 length: 15 residues. Germline CDR1 SGHVS, CDR2 FNYEAQ. The CDR3 is CASSRVMDSYNEQFF. The CDR3 coding sequence is TGTGCCAGCAGCCGAGTAATGGACAGCTACAATGAGCAGTTCTTC.

This sequence joins TRBV5-6 and TRBJ1-2; 8 bases are a match to TRBD1. Germline trimming cut 4 bases from V and 4 bases from J; bases unmatched to any gene: 3. Per germline, CDR1 SGHDT and CDR2 YYEEEE. The CDR3 has 13 residues. For the CDR3, the DNA is TGTGCCAGCAGCCCGGACAGGGCCTATGGCTACACCTTC. Encoded protein: CASSPDRAYGYTF.

This clonotype came up many times. The CDR3 DNA is TGTGCCACCAGTGATTCCTCGACTAGCGGGAGTAAATCGGGTGAGCAGTTCTTC. It encodes CATSDSSTSGSKSGEQFF. The chain recombines TRBV24-1 with TRBJ2-1; 12 positions match TRBD2. Germline assignment: CDR1 KGHDR and CDR2 SFDVKD. This CDR3 spans 18 amino acids. The V gene end was trimmed by 2 bases and the J gene end by 9 bases; junction bases not matched to a gene: 13.

In this sample, this clonotype turned up a few times. CDR3 sequence (DNA): TGTGCCAGCAGCTTGGTAGGACAGAGTGGGAACACTGAAGCTTTCTTT. Residues: CASSLVGQSGNTEAFF. V usage is TRBV5-6 and J usage is TRBJ1-1; maybe TRBD1 (6 bases). The length of the CDR3 is 16 residues. Per germline, CDR1 SGHDT and CDR2 YYEEEE. V dropped 0 bases and J dropped 1 base, with 13 bases sitting between them. The variable domain in full, completed from reference TRBV5-6 and TRBJ1-1, reads DAGVTQSPTHLIKTRGQQVTLRCSPKSGHDTVSWYQQALGQGPQFIFQYYEEEERQRGNFPDRFSGHQFPNYSSELNVNALLLGDSALYLCASSLVGQSGNTEAFFGQGTRLTVV.

At least ten counts were recorded for this clonotype. A much larger clone differs by one base, so this may be a read error. This chain joins TRBV11-3 and TRBJ2-3; D possibly corresponds to TRBD2 (5 bases). The length of the CDR3 is 14 residues. The V end was cut by 5 bases, the J end by 14 bases, with 23 bases between. In germline, CDR1 is SGHNT, CDR2 YENEEA. In nucleotides, the CDR3 is TGTGCCAGCAGCCACCGACTGAACACCGGGGAGCTGTATTTT. Translation: CASSHRLNTGELYF.

This clonotype was seen only a few times. J is TRBJ2-2 and V is TRBV5-1, with D possibly being TRBD1 (6 bases). The germline V gene encodes CDR1 SGHRS and CDR2 YFSETQ. The CDR3 totals 15 residues. V was trimmed by 3 bases and J by 0 bases, leaving 9 bases between them. In DNA form, the CDR3 reads TGCGCCAGCAGCTGGACAGAAACGAACACCGGGGAGCTGTTTTTT. Translating gives CASSWTETNTGELFF.

This clonotype was seen a few times. This sequence joins TRBV7-2 and TRBJ2-3; 8 bases map to TRBD2. From germline, CDR1 is SGHTA and CDR2 FQGNSA. The J segment lost 5 bases and the V segment lost 6 bases, leaving 10 bases of the junction unmatched. CDR3 length: 15 residues. The CDR3, as DNA: TGTGCCAGCAGTTCAAGCGGGAGTCTTGGAGATACGCAGTATTTT. Protein: CASSSSGSLGDTQYF. Based on the CDR3 plus reference TRBV7-2 and TRBJ2-3, the full variable domain is GAGVSQSPSNKVTEKGKDVELRCDPISGHTALYWYRQSLGQGLEFLIYFQGNSAPDKSGLPSDRFSAERTGGSVSTLTIQRTQQEDSAVYLCASSSSGSLGDTQYFGPGTRLTVL.

The chain couples TRBV7-8 to TRBJ2-1; D is unclear. The DNA end is more similar to TRBJ2-5, so the J call may be wrong. Germline V gene data show CDR1 as SGHVS and CDR2 as FQNEAQ. The CDR3 extends over 13 amino acids. Written as DNA, the CDR3 is TGTGCCAGCAGCTACTCCGGGTGGGAGACCCAGTACTTC. Encoded protein: CASSYSGWETQYF.

This chain joins TRBV9 and TRBJ2-1; 9 bases match TRBD2. The DNA end favors TRBJ2-7, so the J call may be wrong. This CDR3 has 16 residues. Germline CDR1 SGDLS, CDR2 YYNGEE. The CDR3 coding sequence is TGTGCCAGCAGCGTAGTTAGCGGGGGAGCCATACGGGAGCAGTACTTC. As protein: CASSVVSGGAIREQYF.

By share, this clonotype counts as medium-sized. V is TRBV11-2 and J is TRBJ2-1; TRBD2 matches at 12 bases. Germline V gene data show CDR1 as SGHAT and CDR2 as FQNNGV. CDR3 length: 15 residues. J was trimmed by 6 bases and V by 5 bases; bases with no gene match: 5. The CDR3 DNA reads TGTGCCAGCAGCCGCAGGACTAGCGGGACCAATGAGCAGTTCTTC. Amino acids: CASSRRTSGTNEQFF.

This clonotype was detected ten times or more. J is TRBJ1-2 and V is TRBV7-9, with D unclear. CDR3 length: 15 residues. Germline V gene lookup returns CDR1 SEHNR and CDR2 FQNEAQ (reference sequence). V lost 5 bases to trimming and J lost 1 base, with 14 bases between them. The CDR3 coding sequence is TGTGCCAGCAGCCCAGCCCGGGCACTTAACTATGGCTACACCTTC. Protein: CASSPARALNYGYTF.

This chain uses TRBV18 with TRBJ1-1; D is unclear. Germline V gene data show CDR1 as KGHSH and CDR2 as LQKENI. The germline V and J ends were trimmed by 0 bases and 4 bases, with 9 bases remaining between them. CDR3 size: 14 residues. The CDR3 coding sequence is TGTGCCAGCTCACCACCTACAGTAATCACTGAAGCTTTCTTT. As protein: CASSPPTVITEAFF. The entire variable domain, with the rest obtained from reference TRBV18 and TRBJ1-1, is as follows: NAGVMQNPRHLVRRRGQEARLRCSPMKGHSHVYWYRQLPEEGLKFMVYLQKENIIDESGMPKERFSAEFPKEGPSILRIQQVVRGDSAAYFCASSPPTVITEAFFGQGTRLTVV.

This chain joins TRBV19 and TRBJ2-3, with TRBD1 matching 9 bases. The V segment lost 5 bases and the J segment 0 bases; nucleotides outside the gene matches: 3. The CDR3 extends over 15 amino acids. CDR1 and CDR2 from the germline V gene are LNHDA and SQIVND (reference sequence). The CDR3 nucleotides are TGTGCCAGTAGTGGGGGGACAGGGAGCACAGATACGCAGTATTTT. It specifies CASSGGTGSTDTQYF.

This chain joins TRBV7-4 and TRBJ2-1, with 7 nucleotides matching TRBD1. Matching the DNA end better, TRBJ2-7 makes the J call doubtful. Germline V CDR1 and CDR2: SGHVT, SQSDAQ. This CDR3 has 16 amino acids. As DNA, the CDR3 is TGTGCCAGCAGCGTCTCCGGGACAGTGAAGAACTACGAGCAGTACTTC. Translated, it gives CASSVSGTVKNYEQYF.

Comment on this clonotype: It may be a read error: a sequence one base away is much more abundant. The chain carries TRBV5-1 and TRBJ2-3; 10 bases match TRBD2. Near its end, the DNA agrees better with TRBJ2-7, so the J call may be wrong. The CDR3 totals 19 residues. Germline V CDR1 and CDR2: SGHRS, YFSETQ. The CDR3 sequence: CASSSQGNSGRRVYNEQYF. The CDR3 region has the DNA TGCGCCAGCAGCTCACAGGGTAATAGCGGGAGGAGGGTCTACAATGAGCAGTACTTC.

In this sample, this clonotype turned up once. Compared with germline, one end of the junction differs, possibly owing to a read error. CDR3 in amino acids: CARSLVGAYEQYF. CDR3 nucleotide sequence: TGTGCCCGCAGCTTGGTGGGAGCATACGAGCAGTACTTT. The chain uses TRBV5-3 and TRBJ1-6; D gene unclear. TRBV5-3 is an open reading frame, and its role is uncertain. CDR3 size: 13 residues.

Turning to this clonotype: The junction differs from germline at one of its ends, possibly a read error. The chain is built from TRBV7-2 and TRBJ2-7, with D perhaps assigned TRBD1 or TRBD2 (6 bases each). From germline, CDR1 is SGHTA and CDR2 FQGNSA. The CDR3 is 17 residues long. The CDR3 is CASSLGGQLRGTGELYF. The CDR3 coding sequence is TGTGCCAGCAGCTTAGGAGGACAGTTGCGGGGCACCGGGGAGCTGTACTTC.

By share, this clonotype ranks as medium-sized (0.01 to 0.1%). The chain links TRBV7-2 to TRBJ2-1, with 10 bases lining up with TRBD2. There are 15 residues in the CDR3. The ends lost 4 bases at V and 7 bases at J; junction bases unmatched: 7. Germline CDR1 and CDR2: SGHTA and FQGNSA. The CDR3 sequence is CASSYKRGGWNEQFF. CDR3 nucleotide sequence: TGTGCCAGCAGCTATAAGCGGGGGGGCTGGAATGAGCAGTTCTTC.